The sequence of this T cell receptor beta chain was determined in a study of T cells after posttransplantation cyclophosphamide. Points from the study as a whole: Donor-recipient repertoire similarity was low at 1-2 months, rising over year one. TRB overlap between skin or GI tissue T cells and blood was limited. TRB clonality was highly associated with recipient CMV seropositivity and reactivation.

The data were produced by immunoSEQ multiplex PCR, yet TCRdb's version contains in-frame clones alone and is incomplete. The specimen has 30,000 or so clones, none found just once. To note about this clone: Antigen unknown.

There are 15 residues in the CDR3. CDR1 is SGHVS, CDR2 FQNEAQ, per germline. The trim removed 5 bases at V and 2 bases at J, leaving 5 bases unmatched. The TCR originated in a woman aged 55-69 years in good health, CMV-negative, and a related stem cell transplant donor. Sequenced material: PBMCs. V usage is TRBV7-8 and J usage is TRBJ2-7; 11 bases are shared with TRBD1. The CDR3 reads CASSMGTGGTYEQYF. CDR3 nucleotides: TGTGCCAGCAGCATGGGGACAGGGGGTACCTACGAGCAGTACTTC.